The clone carrying this TCR beta chain occurred a few times. The antigen remains undetermined. These data belong to a study of CD8+ T cells in alopecia areata. Across the study: The study gave tofacitinib for 6 to 18 months, then 6 months off drug. Study-wide points: Unlike in mice, where it was clearer, TCR sharing across patients was less clear, possibly HLA-related. Normal scalp had lower clonality than lesional scalp, with alopecia totalis/universalis lesions showing this most strongly.

RNA extraction and reverse transcription yielded cDNA as sequencing template. Only in-frame clones appear in the TCRdb table, and some are missing; sequencing was by immunoSEQ multiplex PCR. The repertoire holds approximately 150,000 clones, with less than 70% as singletons. The CDR3 is made up of 14 amino acids. The germline V gene encodes CDR1 LNHNV and CDR2 YYDKDF (reference sequence). The V and J ends lost 4 bases and 6 bases respectively, with 15 bases between them. The treatment here: oral pan-JAK inhibitor, 5-10 mg twice daily. The sample was CD4+ T cells sorted from blood, taken at week 24, from a patient treated with tofacitinib. The chain couples TRBV15 to TRBJ2-5; D is undetermined. This receptor was taken from a human donor with alopecia areata. The CDR3 here is CATSIYQKEKTQYF. The CDR3 nucleotides are TGTGCCACCAGCATATATCAAAAAGAAAAGACCCAGTACTTC.